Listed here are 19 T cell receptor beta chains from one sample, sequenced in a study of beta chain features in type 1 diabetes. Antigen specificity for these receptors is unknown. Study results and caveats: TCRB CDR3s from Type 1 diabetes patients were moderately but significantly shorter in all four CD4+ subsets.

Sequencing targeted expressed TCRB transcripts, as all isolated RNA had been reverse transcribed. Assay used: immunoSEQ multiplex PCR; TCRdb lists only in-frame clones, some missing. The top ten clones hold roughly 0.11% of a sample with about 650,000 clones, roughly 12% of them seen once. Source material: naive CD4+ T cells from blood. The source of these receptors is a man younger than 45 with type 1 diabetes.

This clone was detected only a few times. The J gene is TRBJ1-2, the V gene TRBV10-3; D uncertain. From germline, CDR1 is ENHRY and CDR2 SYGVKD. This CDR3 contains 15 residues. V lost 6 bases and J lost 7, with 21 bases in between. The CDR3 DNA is TGTGCCATCAGCTCTGGCCTGGACCATGTGGGTGGCTACACCTTC. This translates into CAISSGLDHVGGYTF.

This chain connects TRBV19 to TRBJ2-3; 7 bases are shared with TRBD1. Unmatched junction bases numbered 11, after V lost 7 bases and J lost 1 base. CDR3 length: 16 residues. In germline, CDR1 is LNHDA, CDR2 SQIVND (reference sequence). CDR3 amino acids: CASIKNPGQRTDTQYF. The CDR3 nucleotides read TGTGCCAGTATTAAAAACCCGGGACAGCGCACAGATACGCAGTATTTT.

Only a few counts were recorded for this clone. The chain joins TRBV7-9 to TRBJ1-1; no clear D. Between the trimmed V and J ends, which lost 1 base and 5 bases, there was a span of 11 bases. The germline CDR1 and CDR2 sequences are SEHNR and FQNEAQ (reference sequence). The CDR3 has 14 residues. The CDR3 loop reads CASSLESGLTEAFF. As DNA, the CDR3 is TGTGCCAGCAGCTTAGAATCGGGGTTGACTGAAGCTTTCTTT.

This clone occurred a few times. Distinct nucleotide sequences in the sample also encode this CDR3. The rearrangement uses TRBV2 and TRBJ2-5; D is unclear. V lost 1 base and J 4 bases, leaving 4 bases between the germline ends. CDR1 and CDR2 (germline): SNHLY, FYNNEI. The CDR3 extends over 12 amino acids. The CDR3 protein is CASSEGGETQYF. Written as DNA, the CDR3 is TGTGCCAGCAGTGAAGGGGGAGAGACCCAGTACTTC. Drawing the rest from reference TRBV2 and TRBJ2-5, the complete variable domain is EPEVTQTPSHQVTQMGQEVILRCVPISNHLYFYWYRQILGQKVEFLVSFYNNEISEKSEIFDDQFSVERPDGSNFTLKIRSTKLEDSAMYFCASSEGGETQYFGPGTRLLVL.

The CDR3 here is CASSYVAVTRTDTQYF. The CDR3, as DNA: TGTGCCAGCAGTTACGTAGCGGTTACACGGACAGATACGCAGTATTTT. V usage is TRBV2 and J usage is TRBJ2-3; tentative D call: TRBD2 (6 bases). Germline V gene sequence: CDR1 SNHLY, CDR2 FYNNEI. V was cut by 5 bases and J by 3 bases, with 18 bases left in between. The length of the CDR3 is 16 residues.

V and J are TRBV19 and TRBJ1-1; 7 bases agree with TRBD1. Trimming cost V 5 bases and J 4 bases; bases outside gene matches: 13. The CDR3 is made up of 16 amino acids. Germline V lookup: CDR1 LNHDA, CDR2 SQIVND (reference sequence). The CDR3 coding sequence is TGTGCCAGTAGTGAACAGGGGAGAGCGGCGGGCACTGAAGCTTTCTTT. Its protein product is CASSEQGRAAGTEAFF. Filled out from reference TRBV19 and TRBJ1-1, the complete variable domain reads DGGITQSPKYLFRKEGQNVTLSCEQNLNHDAMYWYRQDPGQGLRLIYYSQIVNDFQKGDIAEGYSVSREKKESFPLTVTSAQKNPTAFYLCASSEQGRAAGTEAFFGQGTRLTVV.

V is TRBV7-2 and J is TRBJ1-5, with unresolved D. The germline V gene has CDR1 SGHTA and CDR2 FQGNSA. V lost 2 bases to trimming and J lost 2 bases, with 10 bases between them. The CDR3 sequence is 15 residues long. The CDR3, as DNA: TGTGCCAGCAGCTTAATCGCGAGTGGCAATCAGCCCCAGCATTTT. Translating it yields CASSLIASGNQPQHF.

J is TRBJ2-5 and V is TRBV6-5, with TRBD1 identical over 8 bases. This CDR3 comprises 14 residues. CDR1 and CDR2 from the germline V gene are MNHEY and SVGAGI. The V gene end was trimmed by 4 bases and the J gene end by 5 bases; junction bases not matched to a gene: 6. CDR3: CASSSPRTGETQYF. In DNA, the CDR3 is TGTGCCAGCAGTTCGCCCCGGACAGGGGAGACCCAGTACTTC.

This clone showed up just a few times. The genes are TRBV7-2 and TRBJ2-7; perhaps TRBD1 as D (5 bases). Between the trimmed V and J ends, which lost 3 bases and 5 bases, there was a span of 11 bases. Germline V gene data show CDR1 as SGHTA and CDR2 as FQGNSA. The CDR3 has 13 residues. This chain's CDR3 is CASSLQGRDEQYF. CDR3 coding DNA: TGTGCCAGCAGCTTGCAGGGAAGGGACGAGCAGTACTTC. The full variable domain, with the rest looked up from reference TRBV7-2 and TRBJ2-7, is GAGVSQSPSNKVTEKGKDVELRCDPISGHTALYWYRQSLGQGLEFLIYFQGNSAPDKSGLPSDRFSAERTGGSVSTLTIQRTQQEDSAVYLCASSLQGRDEQYFGPGTRLTVT.

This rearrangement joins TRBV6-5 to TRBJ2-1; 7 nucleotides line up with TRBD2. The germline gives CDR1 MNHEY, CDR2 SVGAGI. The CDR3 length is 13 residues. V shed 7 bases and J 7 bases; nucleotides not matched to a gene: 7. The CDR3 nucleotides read TGTGCCAGCAATGGGGGGGTTGGGAATGAGCAGTTCTTC. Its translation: CASNGGVGNEQFF.

This CDR3 is CASSPKGQLKLFF. DNA for the CDR3: TGTGCCAGCAGCCCCAAGGGACAGCTAAAACTGTTTTTT. The chain couples TRBV27 to TRBJ1-4; TRBD1 agrees at 7 bases. This CDR3 is built from 13 residues. V lost 6 bases, J lost 10 bases, and 8 bases stayed unmatched. Per the germline V gene, CDR1 is MNHEY and CDR2 is SMNVEV (reference sequence). Together with reference TRBV27 and TRBJ1-4, the CDR3 gives the full variable domain: EAQVTQNPRYLITVTGKKLTVTCSQNMNHEYMSWYRQDPGLGLRQIYYSMNVEVTDKGDVPEGYKVSRKEKRNFPLILESPSPNQTSLYFCASSPKGQLKLFFGSGTQLSVL.

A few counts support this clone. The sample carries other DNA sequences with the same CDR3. The CDR3 DNA is TGTGCCAGCAGCTTAGACACTGAAGCTTTCTTT. Protein: CASSLDTEAFF. The chain is built from TRBV7-9 and TRBJ1-1, with no clear D. Germline assignment: CDR1 SEHNR and CDR2 FQNEAQ (reference sequence). The CDR3 has 11 amino acids. The V end lost 1 base, the J end lost 3 bases, and 0 bases lay between the germline ends.

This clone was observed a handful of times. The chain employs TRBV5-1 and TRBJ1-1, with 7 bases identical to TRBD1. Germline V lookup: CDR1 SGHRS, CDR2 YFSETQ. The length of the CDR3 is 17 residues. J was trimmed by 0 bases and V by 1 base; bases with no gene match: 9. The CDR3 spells CASSLSTGRALNTEAFF. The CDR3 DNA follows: TGCGCCAGCAGCTTGTCGACAGGGAGGGCGCTGAACACTGAAGCTTTCTTT.

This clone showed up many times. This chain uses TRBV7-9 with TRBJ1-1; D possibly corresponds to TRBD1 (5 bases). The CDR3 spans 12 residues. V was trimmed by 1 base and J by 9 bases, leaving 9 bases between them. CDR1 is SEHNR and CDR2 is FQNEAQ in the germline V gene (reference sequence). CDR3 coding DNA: TGTGCCAGCAGCTTAGAACAGGTTCAAGCTTTCTTT. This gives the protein CASSLEQVQAFF.

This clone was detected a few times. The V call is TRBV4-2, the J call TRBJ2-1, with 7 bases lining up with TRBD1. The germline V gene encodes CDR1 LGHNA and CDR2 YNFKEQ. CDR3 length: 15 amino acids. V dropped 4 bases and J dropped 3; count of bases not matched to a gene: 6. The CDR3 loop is CASSLDRADYNEQFF. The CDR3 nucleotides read TGTGCCAGCAGCCTCGACAGGGCGGACTACAATGAGCAGTTCTTC.

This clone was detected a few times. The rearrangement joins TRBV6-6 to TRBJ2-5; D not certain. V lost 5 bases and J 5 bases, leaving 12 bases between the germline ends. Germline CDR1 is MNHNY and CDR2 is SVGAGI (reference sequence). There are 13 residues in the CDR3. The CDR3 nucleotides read TGTGCCAGCAGTGGCCGGAGAAGGGAGACCCAGTACTTC. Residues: CASSGRRRETQYF.

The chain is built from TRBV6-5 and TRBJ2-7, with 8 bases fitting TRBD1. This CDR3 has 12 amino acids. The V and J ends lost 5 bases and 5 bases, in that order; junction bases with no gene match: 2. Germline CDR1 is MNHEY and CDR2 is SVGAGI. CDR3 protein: CASSQDRDEQYF. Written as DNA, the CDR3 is TGTGCCAGCAGTCAGGACAGGGACGAGCAGTACTTC.

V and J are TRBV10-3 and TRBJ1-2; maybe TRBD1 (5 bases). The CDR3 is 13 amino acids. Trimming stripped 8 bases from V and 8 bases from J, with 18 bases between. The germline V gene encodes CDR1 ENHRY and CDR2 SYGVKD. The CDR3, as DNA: TGTGCCATCTCGAGGGGCGACCAAGCGGGCTACACCTTC. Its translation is CAISRGDQAGYTF.

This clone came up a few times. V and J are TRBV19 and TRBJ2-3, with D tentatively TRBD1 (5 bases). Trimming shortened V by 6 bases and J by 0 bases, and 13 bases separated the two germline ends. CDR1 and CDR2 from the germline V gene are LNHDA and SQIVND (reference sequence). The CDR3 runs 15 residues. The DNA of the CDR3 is TGTGCCAGTAGACAGGCTACCTCTAGCACAGATACGCAGTATTTT. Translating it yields CASRQATSSTDTQYF.